The rows below give T cell receptor beta chains drawn from one sample of a study of CD8 T cells in ankylosing spondylitis. TCRdb re-called the 5' RACE reads through MiXCR, storing one row per CDR3 protein. The repertoire holds 250,000 to 350,000 distinct CDR3 sequences, around 19% seen once, with under 8.5% in the top ten. Input material: blood, either unsorted or a sorted T cell fraction (not recorded which). The source is a male donor with ankylosing spondylitis or in good health (not recorded which). CDR3s include the opening cysteine and the closing phenylalanine or tryptophan. The order of the fields is CDR3 protein, CDR3 DNA, D gene, V gene, clone size, J gene. D genes are given only for firm matches. Size values are once, few and many counts, or a class for expanded clones, and some rows have none.

CDR3 protein: CASEGGVNSPLHF
CDR3 DNA: TGTGCCAGCGAAGGCGGGGTGAATTCACCCCTCCACTTT
D gene: .
V gene: TRBV12-3/TRBV12-4
clone size: .
J gene: TRBJ1-6

CDR3 protein: CASRDSFNEQFF
CDR3 DNA: TGTGCCAGCAGGGACTCCTTCAATGAGCAGTTCTTC
D gene: .
V gene: TRBV12-3/TRBV12-4
clone size: few
J gene: TRBJ2-1

CDR3 protein: CASSAGTANTGELFF
CDR3 DNA: TGTGCCAGCAGTGCTGGGACAGCGAACACCGGGGAGCTGTTTTTT
D gene: TRBD1
V gene: TRBV12-3/TRBV12-4
clone size: few
J gene: TRBJ2-2

CDR3 protein: CASSQLGGKAGELFF
CDR3 DNA: TGTGCCAGCAGCCAGCTAGGGGGGAAGGCCGGGGAGCTGTTTTTT
D gene: .
V gene: TRBV14
clone size: .
J gene: TRBJ2-2

CDR3 protein: CASSLVLTSGSTDTQYF
CDR3 DNA: TGTGCCAGCAGCTTAGTCCTGACTAGCGGGAGCACAGATACGCAGTATTTT
D gene: TRBD2
V gene: TRBV7-2
clone size: few
J gene: TRBJ2-3

CDR3 protein: CASSDWAATNEKLFF
CDR3 DNA: TGTGCCAGCAGTGATTGGGCAGCAACTAATGAAAAACTGTTTTTT
D gene: .
V gene: TRBV2
clone size: few
J gene: TRBJ1-4

CDR3 protein: CSAAWQGADTQYF
CDR3 DNA: TGCAGTGCTGCGTGGCAGGGGGCAGATACGCAGTATTTT
D gene: TRBD1
V gene: TRBV20-1
clone size: .
J gene: TRBJ2-3

CDR3 protein: CASSLDTNNSPLHF
CDR3 DNA: TGCGCCAGCAGCTTGGACACCAATAATTCACCCCTCCACTTT
D gene: .
V gene: TRBV5-1
clone size: few
J gene: TRBJ1-6

CDR3 protein: CASSPMSNQPQHF
CDR3 DNA: TGTGCCAGCAGCCCAATGAGCAATCAGCCCCAGCATTTT
D gene: .
V gene: TRBV5-5
clone size: few
J gene: TRBJ1-5

CDR3 protein: CSALGTGKNIQYF
CDR3 DNA: TGCAGTGCCCTGGGGACAGGCAAAAACATTCAGTACTTC
D gene: TRBD1
V gene: TRBV20-1
clone size: few
J gene: TRBJ2-4

CDR3 protein: CASSLAAAGGYTF
CDR3 DNA: TGTGCCAGCAGTTTAGCGGCGGCCGGTGGCTACACCTTC
D gene: .
V gene: TRBV12-3/TRBV12-4
clone size: .
J gene: TRBJ1-2

CDR3 protein: CAIRHTALEKLFF
CDR3 DNA: TGTGCCATCAGACACACCGCTTTGGAAAAACTGTTTTTT
D gene: .
V gene: TRBV10-3
clone size: .
J gene: TRBJ1-4

CDR3 protein: CSAPSSRVYTDTQYF
CDR3 DNA: TGCAGTGCTCCTTCTTCTAGGGTATACACAGATACGCAGTATTTT
D gene: .
V gene: TRBV20-1
clone size: .
J gene: TRBJ2-3

CDR3 protein: CASREGQGSNQPQHF
CDR3 DNA: TGTGCCAGCAGAGAAGGACAGGGGAGCAATCAGCCCCAGCATTTT
D gene: TRBD1
V gene: TRBV12-3/TRBV12-4
clone size: .
J gene: TRBJ1-5

CDR3 protein: CASSSGLAGPAYNEQFF
CDR3 DNA: TGTGCCAGCAGCTCAGGACTAGCGGGTCCTGCCTACAATGAGCAGTTCTTC
D gene: TRBD2
V gene: TRBV7-6
clone size: once
J gene: TRBJ2-1

CDR3 protein: CASSLGGQPEAFF
CDR3 DNA: TGCGCCAGCAGCTTGGGGGGACAGCCTGAAGCTTTCTTT
D gene: TRBD1
V gene: TRBV5-1
clone size: .
J gene: TRBJ1-1